This T cell receptor (beta chain) is from a study of blood T cell repertoires in COVID-19. Looking at the study overall: Acute and convalescent COVID-19 specimens originated in the United States, Italy and Spain.

Produced via immunoSEQ multiplex PCR; TCRdb's table is partial and in-frame only. The sample holds some 270,000 clones, roughly 80% seen once. Germline CDR1 reads LNHNV; CDR2 reads YYDKDF (reference sequence). This CDR3 comprises 15 residues. V was pared by 3 bases and J by 5 bases, with 6 bases of the junction left unmatched. Clinical histories supplied by participants themselves formed the basis of cohort assignment. Recovered status in Cohort 3 required two negative PCRs, clearance, or symptom resolution. The sequenced sample consisted of PBMCs or T cells enriched from blood (not recorded which). The rearrangement uses TRBV15 and TRBJ1-4; the match to TRBD1 covers 7 bases. This sequence was found in a man over 45 who had recovered from COVID-19. The CDR3: CATSSHRGYNEKLFF. For the CDR3, the DNA is TGTGCCACCAGCAGCCACAGGGGTTACAATGAAAAACTGTTTTTT.